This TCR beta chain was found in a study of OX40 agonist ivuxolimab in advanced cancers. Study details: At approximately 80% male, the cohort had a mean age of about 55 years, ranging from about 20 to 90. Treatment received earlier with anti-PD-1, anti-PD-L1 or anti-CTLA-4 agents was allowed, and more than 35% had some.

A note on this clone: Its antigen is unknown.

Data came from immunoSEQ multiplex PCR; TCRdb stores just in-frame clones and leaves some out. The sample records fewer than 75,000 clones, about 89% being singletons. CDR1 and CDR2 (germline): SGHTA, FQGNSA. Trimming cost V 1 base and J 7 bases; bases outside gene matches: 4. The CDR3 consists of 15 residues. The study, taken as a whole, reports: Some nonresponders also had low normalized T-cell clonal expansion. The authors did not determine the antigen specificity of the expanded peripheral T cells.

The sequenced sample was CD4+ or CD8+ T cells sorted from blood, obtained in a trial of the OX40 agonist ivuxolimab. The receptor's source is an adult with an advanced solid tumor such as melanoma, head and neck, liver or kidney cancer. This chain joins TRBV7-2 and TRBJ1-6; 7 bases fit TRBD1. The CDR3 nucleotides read TGTGCCAGCAGCTTAGTTGGGACAGCCAATTCACCCCTCCACTTT. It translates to CASSLVGTANSPLHF.